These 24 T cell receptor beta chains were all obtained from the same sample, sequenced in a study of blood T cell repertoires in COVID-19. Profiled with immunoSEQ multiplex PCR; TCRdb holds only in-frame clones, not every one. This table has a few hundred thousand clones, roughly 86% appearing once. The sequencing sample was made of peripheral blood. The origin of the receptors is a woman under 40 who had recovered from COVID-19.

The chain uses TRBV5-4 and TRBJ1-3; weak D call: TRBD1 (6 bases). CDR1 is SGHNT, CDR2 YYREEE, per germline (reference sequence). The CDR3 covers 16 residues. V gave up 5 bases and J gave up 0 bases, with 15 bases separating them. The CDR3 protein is CASRKGGLSSGNTIYF. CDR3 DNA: TGTGCCAGCAGAAAAGGGGGATTGAGCTCTGGAAACACCATATATTTT.

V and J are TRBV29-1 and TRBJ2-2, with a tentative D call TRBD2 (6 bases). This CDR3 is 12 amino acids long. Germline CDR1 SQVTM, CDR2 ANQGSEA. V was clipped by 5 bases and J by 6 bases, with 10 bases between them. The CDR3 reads CSVLGGAGELFF. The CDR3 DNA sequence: TGCAGCGTTTTAGGAGGGGCCGGGGAGCTGTTTTTT.

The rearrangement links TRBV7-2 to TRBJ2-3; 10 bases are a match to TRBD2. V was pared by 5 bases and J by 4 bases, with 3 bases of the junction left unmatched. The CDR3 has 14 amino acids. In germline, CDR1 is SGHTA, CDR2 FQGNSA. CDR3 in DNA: TGTGCCAGCAGCCCACTAGCGGGGCCAGATACGCAGTATTTT. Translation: CASSPLAGPDTQYF.

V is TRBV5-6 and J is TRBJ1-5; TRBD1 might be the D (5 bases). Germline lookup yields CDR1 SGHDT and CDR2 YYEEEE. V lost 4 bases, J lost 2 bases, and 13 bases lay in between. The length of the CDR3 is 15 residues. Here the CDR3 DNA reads TGTGCCAGCAGCCCCAGCAGGGTTGGCAATCAGCCCCAGCATTTT. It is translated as CASSPSRVGNQPQHF.

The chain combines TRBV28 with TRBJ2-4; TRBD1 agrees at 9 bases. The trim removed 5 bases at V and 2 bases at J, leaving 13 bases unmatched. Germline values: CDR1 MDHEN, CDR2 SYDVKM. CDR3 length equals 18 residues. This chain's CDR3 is CASSPGTWDRETKNIQYF. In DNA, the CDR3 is TGTGCCAGCAGTCCAGGAACCTGGGACAGGGAGACCAAAAACATTCAGTACTTC.

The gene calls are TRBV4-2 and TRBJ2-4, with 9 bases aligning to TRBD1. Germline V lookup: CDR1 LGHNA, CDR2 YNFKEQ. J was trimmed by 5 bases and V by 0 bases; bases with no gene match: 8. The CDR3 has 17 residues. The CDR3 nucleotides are TGTGCCAGCAGCCAAGATCCGGGACAGGGCGGTCAAAACATTCAGTACTTC. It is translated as CASSQDPGQGGQNIQYF.

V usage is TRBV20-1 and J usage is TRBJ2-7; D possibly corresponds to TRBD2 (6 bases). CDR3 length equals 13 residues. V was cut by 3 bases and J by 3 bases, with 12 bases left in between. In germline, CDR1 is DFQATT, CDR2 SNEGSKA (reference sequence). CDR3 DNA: TGCAGTGCTAGTGTCGGGAGTGGCTACGAGCAGTACTTC. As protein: CSASVGSGYEQYF.

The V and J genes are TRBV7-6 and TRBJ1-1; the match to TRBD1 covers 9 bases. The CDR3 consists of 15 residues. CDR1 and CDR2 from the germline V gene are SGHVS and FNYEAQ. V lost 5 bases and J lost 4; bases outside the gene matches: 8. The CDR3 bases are TGTGCCAGCAGCAACGACAACAGGGGGCTCACTGAAGCTTTCTTT. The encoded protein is CASSNDNRGLTEAFF.

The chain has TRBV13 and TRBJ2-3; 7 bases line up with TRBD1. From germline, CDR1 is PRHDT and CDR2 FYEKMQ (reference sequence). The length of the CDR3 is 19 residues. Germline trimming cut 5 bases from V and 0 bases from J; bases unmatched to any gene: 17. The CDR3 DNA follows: TGTGCCAGCAGCCCGGGACAGCCTACTCATGAAAGTAGCACAGATACGCAGTATTTT. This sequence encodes CASSPGQPTHESSTDTQYF.

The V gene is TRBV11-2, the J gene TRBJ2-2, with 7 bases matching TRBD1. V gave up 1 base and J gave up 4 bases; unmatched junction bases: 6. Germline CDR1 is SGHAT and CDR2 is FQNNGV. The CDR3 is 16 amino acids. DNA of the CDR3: TGTGCCAGCAGCTTAGGCAAGGGACAGTCCACCGGGGAGCTGTTTTTT. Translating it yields CASSLGKGQSTGELFF.

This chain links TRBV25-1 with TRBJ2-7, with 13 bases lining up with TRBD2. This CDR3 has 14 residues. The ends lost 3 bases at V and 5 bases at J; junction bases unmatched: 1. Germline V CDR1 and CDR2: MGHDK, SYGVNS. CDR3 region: CASSDGLAGDEQYF. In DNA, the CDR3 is TGTGCCAGCAGTGACGGACTAGCGGGAGACGAGCAGTACTTC.

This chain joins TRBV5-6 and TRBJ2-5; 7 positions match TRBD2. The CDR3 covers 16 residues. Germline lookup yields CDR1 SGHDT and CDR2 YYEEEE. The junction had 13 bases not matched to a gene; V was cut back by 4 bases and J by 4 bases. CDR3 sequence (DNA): TGTGCCAGCAGCCCCTTTGGTGACGGGAGGAGAGAGACCCAGTACTTC. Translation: CASSPFGDGRRETQYF. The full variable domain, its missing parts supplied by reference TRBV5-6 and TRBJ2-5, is DAGVTQSPTHLIKTRGQQVTLRCSPKSGHDTVSWYQQALGQGPQFIFQYYEEEERQRGNFPDRFSGHQFPNYSSELNVNALLLGDSALYLCASSPFGDGRRETQYFGPGTRLLVL.

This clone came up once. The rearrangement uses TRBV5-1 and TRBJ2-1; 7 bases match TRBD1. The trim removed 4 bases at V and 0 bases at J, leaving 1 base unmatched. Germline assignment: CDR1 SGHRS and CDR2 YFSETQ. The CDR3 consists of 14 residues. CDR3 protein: CASSRDSSYNEQFF. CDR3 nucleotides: TGCGCCAGCAGCCGGGACAGCTCCTACAATGAGCAGTTCTTC.

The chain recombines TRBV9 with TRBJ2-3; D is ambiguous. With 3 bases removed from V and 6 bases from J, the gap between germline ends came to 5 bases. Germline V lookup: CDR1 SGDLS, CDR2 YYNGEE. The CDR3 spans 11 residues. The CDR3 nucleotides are TGTGCCAGCAGCGCCGGGGATACGCAGTATTTT. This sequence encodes CASSAGDTQYF.

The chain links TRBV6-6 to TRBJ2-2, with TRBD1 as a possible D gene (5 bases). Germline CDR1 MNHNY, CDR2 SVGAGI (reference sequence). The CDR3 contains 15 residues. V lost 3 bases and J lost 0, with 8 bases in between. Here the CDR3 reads CASSYLGPNTGELFF. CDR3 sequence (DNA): TGTGCCAGCAGTTATCTGGGGCCGAACACCGGGGAGCTGTTTTTT.

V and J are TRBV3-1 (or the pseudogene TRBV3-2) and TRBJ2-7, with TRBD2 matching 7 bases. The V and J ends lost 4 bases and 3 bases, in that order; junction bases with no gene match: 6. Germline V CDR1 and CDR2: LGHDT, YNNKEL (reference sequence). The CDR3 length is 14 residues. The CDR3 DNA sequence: TGTGCCAGCAGCCGGAGCGGGGAGGGCTACGAGCAGTACTTC. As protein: CASSRSGEGYEQYF.

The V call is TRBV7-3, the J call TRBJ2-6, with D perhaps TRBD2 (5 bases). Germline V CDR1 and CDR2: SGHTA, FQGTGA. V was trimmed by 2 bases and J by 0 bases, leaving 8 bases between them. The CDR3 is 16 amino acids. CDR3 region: CASSLDGDSGANVLTF. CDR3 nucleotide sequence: TGTGCCAGCAGCTTAGACGGGGACTCTGGGGCCAACGTCCTGACTTTC.

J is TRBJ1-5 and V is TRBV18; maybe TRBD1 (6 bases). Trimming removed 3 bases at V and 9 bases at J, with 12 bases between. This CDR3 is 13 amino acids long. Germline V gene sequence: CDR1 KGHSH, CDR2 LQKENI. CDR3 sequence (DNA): TGTGCCAGCTCACCGGGACAAGCTAGGCCCCAGCATTTT. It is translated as CASSPGQARPQHF.

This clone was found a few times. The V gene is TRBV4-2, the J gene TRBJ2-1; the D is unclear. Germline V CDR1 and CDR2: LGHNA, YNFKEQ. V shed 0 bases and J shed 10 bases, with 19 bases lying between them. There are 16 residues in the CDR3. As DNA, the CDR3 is TGTGCCAGCAGCCAAGATCCGATGGCCGCCGTCGGGGAGCAGTTCTTC. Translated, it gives CASSQDPMAAVGEQFF.

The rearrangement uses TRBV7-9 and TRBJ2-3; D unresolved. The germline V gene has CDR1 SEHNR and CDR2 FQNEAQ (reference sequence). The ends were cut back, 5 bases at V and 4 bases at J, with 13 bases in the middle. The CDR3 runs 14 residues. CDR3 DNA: TGTGCCAGCAGCCCGCCGGGTGCGGCAGATACGCAGTATTTT. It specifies CASSPPGAADTQYF.

The CDR3 DNA is TGTGCCAGCTCCCCCGGTGGGGCAGGAACTGAAGCTTTCTTT. Translated: CASSPGGAGTEAFF. J is TRBJ1-1 and V is TRBV18, with D possibly TRBD1 on 5 matching bases. Trimming cost V 6 bases and J 5 bases, with 16 bases left between them. CDR3 length equals 14 residues. The germline gives CDR1 KGHSH, CDR2 LQKENI.

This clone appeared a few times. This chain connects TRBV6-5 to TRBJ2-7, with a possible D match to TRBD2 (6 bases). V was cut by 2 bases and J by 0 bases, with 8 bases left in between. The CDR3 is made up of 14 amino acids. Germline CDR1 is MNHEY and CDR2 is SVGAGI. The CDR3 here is CASSYAGSSYEQYF. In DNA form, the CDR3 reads TGTGCCAGCAGTTACGCGGGGAGCTCCTACGAGCAGTACTTC.

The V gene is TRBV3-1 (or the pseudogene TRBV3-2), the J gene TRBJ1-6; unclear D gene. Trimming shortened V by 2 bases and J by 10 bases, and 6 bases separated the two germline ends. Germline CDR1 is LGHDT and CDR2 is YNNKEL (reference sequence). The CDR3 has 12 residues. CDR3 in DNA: TGTGCCAGCAGCCAAAAAGAGTCACCCCTCCACTTT. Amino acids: CASSQKESPLHF.

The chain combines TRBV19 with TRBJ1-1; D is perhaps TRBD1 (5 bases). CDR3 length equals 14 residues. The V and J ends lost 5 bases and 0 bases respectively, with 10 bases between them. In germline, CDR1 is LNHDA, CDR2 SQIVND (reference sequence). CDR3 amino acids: CASSQGALNTEAFF. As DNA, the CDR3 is TGTGCCAGTAGTCAGGGCGCATTGAACACTGAAGCTTTCTTT.